This TCR beta chain stems from a study of cytomegalovirus exposure and HLA in healthy donors. The study, taken as a whole, reports: The TCR clusters that emerged in the first cohort tended, a later analysis found, to co-occur in the 120 validation repertoires. There were some public TCRs occurring in many donors, but most TCR sequences were rare.

As to this clone: The target antigen is unknown.

Germline trimming cut 9 bases from V and 1 base from J; bases unmatched to any gene: 2. The CDR3 sequence is 13 residues long. Germline V gene data show CDR1 as MDHEN and CDR2 as SYDVKM. Some clones are missing from TCRdb's copy, which holds only in-frame ones; the method was immunoSEQ multiplex PCR. The data contain more than 95,000 clones, approximately 89% of them seen just once; the ten biggest clones take up about 1.8%. The sequence came from a man aged 18 to 30 in good health and CMV-seronegative. Sequencing input: PBMCs. The genes are TRBV28 and TRBJ1-1; 10 bases align to TRBD1. CDR3 amino acids: CASRQGANTEAFF. The CDR3 DNA is TGTGCCAGTAGACAGGGGGCGAACACTGAAGCTTTCTTT.